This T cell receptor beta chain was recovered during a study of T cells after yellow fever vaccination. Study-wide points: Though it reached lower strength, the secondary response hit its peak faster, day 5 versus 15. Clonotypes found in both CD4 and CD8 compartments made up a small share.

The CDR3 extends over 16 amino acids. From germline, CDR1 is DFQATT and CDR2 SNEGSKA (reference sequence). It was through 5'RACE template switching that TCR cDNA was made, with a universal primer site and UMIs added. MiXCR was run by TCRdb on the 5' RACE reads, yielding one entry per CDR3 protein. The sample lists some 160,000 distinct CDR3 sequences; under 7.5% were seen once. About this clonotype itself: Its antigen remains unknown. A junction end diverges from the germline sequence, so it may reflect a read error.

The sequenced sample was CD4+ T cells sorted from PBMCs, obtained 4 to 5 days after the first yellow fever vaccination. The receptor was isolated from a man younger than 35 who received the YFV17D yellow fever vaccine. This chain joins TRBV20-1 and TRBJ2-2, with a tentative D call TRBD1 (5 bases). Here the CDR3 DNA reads TGCAGTGCCCGAGATGGGGCAGCGTTTAACACCGGTGAGCTGTTTTTT. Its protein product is CSARDGAAFNTGELFF.